This T cell receptor beta chain derives from a study of T-cell reconstitution after alpha-beta-depleted transplantation in children. Germline values: CDR1 SGHAT, CDR2 FQNNGV. This CDR3 is 16 amino acids long. V was clipped by 1 base and J by 2 bases, with 15 bases between them. The authors prepared the TCRbeta library with unique molecular identifiers. TCRdb fed the PCR reads into MiXCR, producing one record per CDR3 protein. The table records around 200,000 distinct CDR3 sequences, over 5.5% of them present only once. This clonotype was seen a few times. The rearrangement uses TRBV11-2 and TRBJ2-7; D gene uncertain. The sequencing used PBMCs from the stem cell graft donor, collected from the stem cell graft. The TCR comes from a human donor who donated a stem cell graft to a child with Wiskott-Aldrich syndrome. CDR3 protein: CASSLGDWGYPYEQYF. The DNA of the CDR3 is TGTGCCAGCAGCTTAGGCGATTGGGGATACCCCTACGAGCAGTACTTC.